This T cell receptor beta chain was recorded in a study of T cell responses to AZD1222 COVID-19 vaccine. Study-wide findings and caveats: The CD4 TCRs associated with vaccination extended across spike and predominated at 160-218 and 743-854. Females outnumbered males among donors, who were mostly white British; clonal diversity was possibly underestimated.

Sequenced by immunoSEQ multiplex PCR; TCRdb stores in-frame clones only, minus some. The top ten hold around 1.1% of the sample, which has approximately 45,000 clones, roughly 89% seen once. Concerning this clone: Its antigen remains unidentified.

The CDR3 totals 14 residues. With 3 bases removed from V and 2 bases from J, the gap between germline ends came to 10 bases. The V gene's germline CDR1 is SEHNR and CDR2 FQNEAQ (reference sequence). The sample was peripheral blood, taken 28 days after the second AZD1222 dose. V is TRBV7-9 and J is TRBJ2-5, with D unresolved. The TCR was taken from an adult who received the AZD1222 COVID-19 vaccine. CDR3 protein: CASSFSGRQETQYF. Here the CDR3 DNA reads TGTGCCAGCAGCTTTAGTGGGCGACAAGAGACCCAGTACTTC.